The 22 T cell receptor beta chains given below trace back to one sample, sequenced in a study of T cell changes during pregnancy in multiple sclerosis. Assay used: immunoSEQ multiplex PCR; TCRdb lists only in-frame clones, some missing. This sample has about 70,000 clones, with about 93% found just once. Sequenced here: peripheral blood, sampled in the third trimester of pregnancy. The receptors were gathered from a female donor in good health, enrolled as a control in a pregnancy study.

This clone was seen once. The V call is TRBV5-1, the J call TRBJ2-6; D perhaps matches TRBD2 (5 bases). CDR1 and CDR2 (germline): SGHRS, YFSETQ. The CDR3 loop spans 15 amino acids. The germline V and J ends were trimmed by 4 bases and 0 bases, with 8 bases remaining between them. The CDR3 DNA follows: TGCGCCAGCAGCGGGCGGGTCTCTGGGGCCAACGTCCTGACTTTC. Protein product: CASSGRVSGANVLTF.

This chain links TRBV7-9 with TRBJ2-1; no clear D gene. V dropped 2 bases and J dropped 3 bases, with 14 bases sitting between them. The CDR3 sequence is 16 residues long. Germline V gives CDR1 SEHNR, CDR2 FQNEAQ (reference sequence). CDR3 coding DNA: TGTGCCAGCAGCTTAATCTCGGTCCAGGACTACAATGAGCAGTTCTTC. It codes for CASSLISVQDYNEQFF.

A few counts support this clone. The chain links TRBV11-1 to TRBJ1-3; D gene unclear. Deletions cut 1 base from V and 5 bases from J, with 12 bases between. The CDR3 totals 15 residues. CDR1 and CDR2 from the germline V gene are SGHAT and FQDESV (reference sequence). The CDR3 nucleotides read TGTGCCAGCAGCTTAGGGCGGCGGCAAAGAAACACCATATATTTT. Translating gives CASSLGRRQRNTIYF.

A single count supports this clone. The V gene is TRBV25-1, the J gene TRBJ2-1; 8 bases are a match to TRBD2. This CDR3 is built from 14 residues. Germline trimming cut 1 base from V and 8 bases from J; bases unmatched to any gene: 4. CDR1 is MGHDK, CDR2 SYGVNS, per germline. The CDR3, as DNA: TGTGCCAGCAGTGAATTCGCGGGGGGCGATGAGCAGTTCTTC. It codes for CASSEFAGGDEQFF.

This clone appeared a single time. The chain has TRBV4-1 and TRBJ2-7; perhaps TRBD1 as D (6 bases). The CDR3 is made up of 12 amino acids. Trimming pared 5 bases from V and 4 bases from J, leaving 9 bases between. Germline V lookup: CDR1 MGHRA, CDR2 YSYEKL. CDR3 nucleotide sequence: TGCGCCAGCAGCGGGGGCAGGTACGAGCAGTACTTC. Translation gives CASSGGRYEQYF.

The chain links TRBV4-3 to TRBJ1-2; D may be TRBD1 (6 bases). The V gene's germline CDR1 is LGHNA and CDR2 YSLEER. The CDR3 is 15 amino acids. Deletions cut 2 bases from V and 7 bases from J, with 17 bases between. The CDR3 DNA reads TGCGCCAGCAGCCAACGGACAGAGGCGGTGAGTGGCTACACCTTC. It codes for CASSQRTEAVSGYTF.

This clone was seen only once. CDR3 region: CASVEQGAQPNYGYTF. Here the CDR3 DNA reads TGTGCCAGCGTTGAGCAGGGGGCGCAGCCTAACTATGGCTACACCTTC. The chain uses TRBV2 and TRBJ1-2, with 8 positions matching TRBD1. Germline lookup yields CDR1 SNHLY and CDR2 FYNNEI. Unmatched junction bases numbered 11, after V lost 8 bases and J lost 0 bases. CDR3 length: 16 residues.

This sequence joins TRBV5-4 and TRBJ1-3; TRBD1 is a possible D gene (6 bases). V lost 4 bases, J lost 4 bases, and 21 bases lay in between. The CDR3 sequence is 17 residues long. CDR1 SGHNT and CDR2 YYREEE come from the germline V gene (reference sequence). CDR3 nucleotides: TGTGCCAGCAGCCCGGGGGGCCGGGACAAATCAGGAAACACCATATATTTT. Translating it yields CASSPGGRDKSGNTIYF. Full variable domain (remainder filled in from reference TRBV5-4 and TRBJ1-3): ETGVTQSPTHLIKTRGQQVTLRCSSQSGHNTVSWYQQALGQGPQFIFQYYREEENGRGNFPPRFSGLQFPNYSSELNVNALELDDSALYLCASSPGGRDKSGNTIYFGEGSWLTVV.

J is TRBJ1-1 and V is TRBV19; 8 bases agree with TRBD1. The CDR3 loop spans 17 amino acids. Trimming removed 0 bases from V and 0 bases from J; junction bases left unmatched: 6. From germline, CDR1 is LNHDA and CDR2 SQIVND (reference sequence). The CDR3 bases are TGTGCCAGTAGTATAGATCGGGAACAGGGGGTGAACACTGAAGCTTTCTTT. Translation gives CASSIDREQGVNTEAFF. Drawing the rest from reference TRBV19 and TRBJ1-1, the complete variable domain is DGGITQSPKYLFRKEGQNVTLSCEQNLNHDAMYWYRQDPGQGLRLIYYSQIVNDFQKGDIAEGYSVSREKKESFPLTVTSAQKNPTAFYLCASSIDREQGVNTEAFFGQGTRLTVV.

The chain combines TRBV7-2 with TRBJ2-3; 7 positions match TRBD1. J lost 1 base, V lost 5 bases, and 6 bases had no gene match. In germline, CDR1 is SGHTA, CDR2 FQGNSA. The CDR3 sequence is 15 residues long. This CDR3 reads CASSTLGQGTDTQYF. CDR3 DNA: TGTGCCAGCAGCACACTCGGACAGGGCACAGATACGCAGTATTTT. Complete variable domain (other parts from reference TRBV7-2 and TRBJ2-3): GAGVSQSPSNKVTEKGKDVELRCDPISGHTALYWYRQSLGQGLEFLIYFQGNSAPDKSGLPSDRFSAERTGGSVSTLTIQRTQQEDSAVYLCASSTLGQGTDTQYFGPGTRLTVL.

V usage is TRBV6-4 and J usage is TRBJ2-6; 8 positions agree with TRBD1. V trimming: 2 bases; J trimming: 4 bases; junction bases outside the gene matches: 7. The CDR3 covers 17 residues. Germline V CDR1 and CDR2: MRHNA, SNTAGT. DNA for the CDR3: TGTGCCAGCAGTGACCGGGCAGGGGGCTCAGGGGCCAACGTCCTGACTTTC. It codes for CASSDRAGGSGANVLTF.

This chain uses TRBV4-3 with TRBJ2-1, with TRBD1 matching 9 bases. CDR1 and CDR2 (germline): LGHNA, YSLEER. V lost 1 base to trimming and J lost 6 bases; unmatched junction nucleotides: 4. CDR3 size: 15 residues. CDR3 coding DNA: TGCGCCAGCAGCCAAGGAACACAGGGGGCCAATGAGCAGTTCTTC. Amino acid sequence: CASSQGTQGANEQFF.

This rearrangement joins TRBV19 to TRBJ2-5, with D perhaps matching TRBD2 (7 bases). This CDR3 spans 15 amino acids. V was trimmed by 4 bases and J by 4 bases, leaving 16 bases between them. The germline gives CDR1 LNHDA, CDR2 SQIVND (reference sequence). CDR3 coding DNA: TGTGCCAGTAGTAAGGGAGGGGGGAGGAGAGAGACCCAGTACTTC. Translation: CASSKGGGRRETQYF.

The rearrangement joins TRBV18 to TRBJ2-7, with 7 bases that match TRBD1. Germline CDR1 is KGHSH and CDR2 is LQKENI. The CDR3 covers 15 residues. V gave up 5 bases and J gave up 2 bases; unmatched junction bases: 9. In DNA form, the CDR3 reads TGTGCCAGCTCATCACTCCGGGACAGCCCCTACGAGCAGTACTTC. This sequence encodes CASSSLRDSPYEQYF.

V usage is TRBV7-2 and J usage is TRBJ1-2; a weak D match, TRBD1 (5 bases). Trimming shortened V by 5 bases and J by 4 bases, and 20 bases separated the two germline ends. Germline V gene data show CDR1 as SGHTA and CDR2 as FQGNSA. The CDR3 length is 16 residues. CDR3 amino acids: CASSDWLGQGGYGYTF. CDR3 in DNA: TGTGCCAGCAGCGACTGGTTGGGGCAGGGTGGCTATGGCTACACCTTC.

The rearrangement links TRBV28 to TRBJ1-3; D possibly corresponds to TRBD1 (5 bases). Between the trimmed V and J ends, which lost 6 bases and 2 bases, there was a span of 14 bases. Germline V gene data show CDR1 as MDHEN and CDR2 as SYDVKM. The CDR3 extends over 15 amino acids. CDR3 sequence (DNA): TGTGCCAGCAGCACCACCTTGGGGCCTGGAAACACCATATATTTT. This codes for CASSTTLGPGNTIYF.

The rearrangement uses TRBV5-6 and TRBJ2-1; no clear D gene. The CDR3 is 12 residues long. Germline V gene data show CDR1 as SGHDT and CDR2 as YYEEEE. Trimming removed 2 bases at V and 10 bases at J, with 10 bases between. The CDR3 DNA follows: TGTGCCAGCAGCTTCCAGGTTAGAGAGCAGTTCTTC. Its protein is CASSFQVREQFF.

The chain recombines TRBV18 with TRBJ1-5, with D possibly being TRBD1 (6 bases). Germline loops: CDR1 KGHSH, CDR2 LQKENI. With 3 bases removed from V and 2 bases from J, the gap between germline ends came to 8 bases. The CDR3 contains 14 residues. CDR3 in DNA: TGTGCCAGCTCACCCAGACAGGGCAATCAGCCCCAGCATTTT. Protein: CASSPRQGNQPQHF.

The chain employs TRBV7-3 and TRBJ1-1; D gene unclear. Trimming removed 1 base from V and 4 bases from J, with 19 bases in between. CDR1 is SGHTA and CDR2 is FQGTGA in the germline V gene. The CDR3 extends over 17 amino acids. CDR3 in amino acids: CASSLIGTVKMGTEAFF. The CDR3 region has the DNA TGTGCCAGCAGCTTAATCGGTACAGTTAAGATGGGCACTGAAGCTTTCTTT.

The sample holds a few counts of this clone. V is TRBV4-3 and J is TRBJ2-4; D unresolved. The CDR3 totals 15 residues. CDR1 and CDR2 from the germline V gene are LGHNA and YSLEER. Trimming cost V 0 bases and J 4 bases, with 10 bases left between them. DNA for the CDR3: TGCGCCAGCAGCCAAGATCTCCCAGCGAAAAACATTCAGTACTTC. Translated: CASSQDLPAKNIQYF.

The chain joins TRBV11-1 to TRBJ2-3; perhaps TRBD2 as D (6 bases). The CDR3 covers 14 residues. Trimming left V 8 bases short and J 2 bases short, with 14 bases between. CDR1 is SGHAT and CDR2 is FQDESV in the germline V gene (reference sequence). The CDR3 nucleotides are TGTGCCAGCGACCTCGGGGGAACCACAGATACGCAGTATTTT. It translates to CASDLGGTTDTQYF.

Concerning this clone itself: No DNA is shown, since the ends of the CDR3 on it are uncertain; the CDR3 is the one TCRdb lists. The rearrangement uses TRBV2 and TRBJ1-2; whether TRBD1, the table's D call, matches the DNA was not checked. Germline values: CDR1 SNHLY, CDR2 FYNNEI. The CDR3 is 15 residues long, ends included. CDR3 residues: CASSVRARELYGYTF.